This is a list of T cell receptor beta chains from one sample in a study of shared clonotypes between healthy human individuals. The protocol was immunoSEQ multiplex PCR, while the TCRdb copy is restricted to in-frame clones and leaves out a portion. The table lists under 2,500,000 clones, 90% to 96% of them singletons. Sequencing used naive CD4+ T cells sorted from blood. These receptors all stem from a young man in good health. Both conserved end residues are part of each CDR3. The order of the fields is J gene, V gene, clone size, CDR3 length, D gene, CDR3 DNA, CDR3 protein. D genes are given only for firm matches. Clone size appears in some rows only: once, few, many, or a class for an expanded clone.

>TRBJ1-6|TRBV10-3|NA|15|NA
TGTGCCATCAGGAAATCAACAGGGAGCAATTCACCCCTCCACTTT
CAIRKSTGSNSPLHF
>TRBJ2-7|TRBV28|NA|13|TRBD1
TGTGCCAGCACCCGGGACAGTGCCTACGAGCAGTACTTC
CASTRDSAYEQYF
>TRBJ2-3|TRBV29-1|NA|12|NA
TGCAGCGTTGATCACCAGACAGATACGCAGTATTTT
CSVDHQTDTQYF
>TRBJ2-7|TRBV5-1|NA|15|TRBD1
TGCGCCAGCAGCTTGGTTATGGGACAGACCTACGAGCAGTACTTC
CASSLVMGQTYEQYF
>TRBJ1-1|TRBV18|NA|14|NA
TGTGCCAGCTCACCGGCTAGTGTGAACACTGAAGCTTTCTTT
CASSPASVNTEAFF
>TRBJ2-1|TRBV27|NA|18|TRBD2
TGTGCCAGCAGTTTTCGAAGCGGACTAGCATCTTCCTACAATGAGCAGTTCTTC
CASSFRSGLASSYNEQFF
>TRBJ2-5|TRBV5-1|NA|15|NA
TGCGCCAGCAGCTTGTCGGGGCCGACCCGAGAGACCCAGTACTTC
CASSLSGPTRETQYF
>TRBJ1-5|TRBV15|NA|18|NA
TGTGCCACCAGCAGAGATGGGGCGGGGGCGTTTTCCAATCAGCCCCAGCATTTT
CATSRDGAGAFSNQPQHF
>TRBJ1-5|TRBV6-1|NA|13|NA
TGTGCCAGCAGCCCGACAGTTAATCAGCCCCAGCATTTT
CASSPTVNQPQHF
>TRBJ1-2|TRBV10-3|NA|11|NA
TGTGCCTCGGGTGCGGGAAATGGCTACACCTTC
CASGAGNGYTF
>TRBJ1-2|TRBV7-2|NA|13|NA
TGTGCCAGCAGCCAATACAGGGACTATGGCTACACCTTC
CASSQYRDYGYTF
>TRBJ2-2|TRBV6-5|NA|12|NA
TGTGCCAGTCGGCGTGGCACCGGGGAGCTGTTTTTT
CASRRGTGELFF
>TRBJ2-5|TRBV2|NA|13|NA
TGTGCCAGCAGTGGGTCAGGGTGGGAGACCCAGTACTTC
CASSGSGWETQYF
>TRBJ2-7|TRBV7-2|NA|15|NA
TGTGCCAGCAGCTTAGCTCCGGGTTTGGCGTACGAGCAGTACTTC
CASSLAPGLAYEQYF
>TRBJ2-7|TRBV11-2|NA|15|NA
TGTGCCAGCAGCCCTCCCTTGGGCTTACTAGGCGAGCAGTACTTC
CASSPPLGLLGEQYF
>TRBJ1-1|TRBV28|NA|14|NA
TGTGCCAGCAGTTTTAGGCCCGGAGGCACTGAAGCTTTCTTT
CASSFRPGGTEAFF
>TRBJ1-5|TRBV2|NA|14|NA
TGTGCCAGCAGTGAAGCGCTTAGGGCGGGGGTCCAGCATTTT
CASSEALRAGVQHF
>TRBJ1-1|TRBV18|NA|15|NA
TGTGCCAGCTCACCATCCGAGAGGGCGAGTTCGGGAGCTTTCTTT
CASSPSERASSGAFF
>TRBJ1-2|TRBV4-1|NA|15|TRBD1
TGCGCCAGCAGCCAAGATCCGACAGGGGTCTATGGCTACACCTTC
CASSQDPTGVYGYTF
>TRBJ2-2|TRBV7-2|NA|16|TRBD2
TGTGCCAGCAGCTTTAATAGCGGGAGGTCCACCGGGGAGCTGTTTTTT
CASSFNSGRSTGELFF
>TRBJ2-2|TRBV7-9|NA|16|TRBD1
TGTGCCAGCAGCAGTACGACAGGGACGAACACCGGGGAGCTGTTTTTT
CASSSTTGTNTGELFF
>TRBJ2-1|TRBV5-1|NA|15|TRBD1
TGCGCCAGCAGCTTGGAGGGACAGGCGAACAATGAGCAGTTCTTC
CASSLEGQANNEQFF
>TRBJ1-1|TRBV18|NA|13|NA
TGTGCCAGCTCCCCCGGGGGTTGGACTGAAGCTTTCTTT
CASSPGGWTEAFF
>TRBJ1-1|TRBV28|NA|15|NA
TGTGCCAGCAGTCCCCATGGGCAGGGTGATACTGAAGCTTTCTTT
CASSPHGQGDTEAFF
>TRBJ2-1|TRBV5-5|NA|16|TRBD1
TGTGCCAGCAGCCATCCCGGCAGGGGGACCTACAATGAGCAGTTCTTC
CASSHPGRGTYNEQFF
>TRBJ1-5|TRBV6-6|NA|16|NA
TGTGCCAGCAGTTACGATGACAGCCCATCCTATCCGCCCCAGCATTTT
CASSYDDSPSYPPQHF
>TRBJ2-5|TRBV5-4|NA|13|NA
TGTGCCAGCAGCCCGCGGCAGCAAGAGACCCAGTACTTC
CASSPRQQETQYF
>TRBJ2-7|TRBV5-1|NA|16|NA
TGCGCCAGCAGCTTGGATCAGGCGGGGATAGGTGGCGAGCAGTACTTC
CASSLDQAGIGGEQYF
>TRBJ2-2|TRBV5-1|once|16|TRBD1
TGCGCCAGCAGCGGAAGACAGGGACAGGGTTTCGGGGAGCTGTTTTTT
CASSGRQGQGFGELFF